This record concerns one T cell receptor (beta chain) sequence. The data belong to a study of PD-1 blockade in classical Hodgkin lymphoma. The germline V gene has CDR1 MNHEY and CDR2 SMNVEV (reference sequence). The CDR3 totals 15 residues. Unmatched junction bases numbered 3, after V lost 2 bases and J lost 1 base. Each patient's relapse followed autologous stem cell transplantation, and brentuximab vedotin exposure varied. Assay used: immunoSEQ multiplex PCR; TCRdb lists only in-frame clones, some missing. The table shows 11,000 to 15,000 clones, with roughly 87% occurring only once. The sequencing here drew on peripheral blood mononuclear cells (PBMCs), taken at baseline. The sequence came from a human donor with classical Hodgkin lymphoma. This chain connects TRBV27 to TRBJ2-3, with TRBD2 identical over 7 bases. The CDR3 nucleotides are TGTGCCAGCAGTTTAGCACGGGGGGGCACAGATACGCAGTATTTT. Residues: CASSLARGGTDTQYF.